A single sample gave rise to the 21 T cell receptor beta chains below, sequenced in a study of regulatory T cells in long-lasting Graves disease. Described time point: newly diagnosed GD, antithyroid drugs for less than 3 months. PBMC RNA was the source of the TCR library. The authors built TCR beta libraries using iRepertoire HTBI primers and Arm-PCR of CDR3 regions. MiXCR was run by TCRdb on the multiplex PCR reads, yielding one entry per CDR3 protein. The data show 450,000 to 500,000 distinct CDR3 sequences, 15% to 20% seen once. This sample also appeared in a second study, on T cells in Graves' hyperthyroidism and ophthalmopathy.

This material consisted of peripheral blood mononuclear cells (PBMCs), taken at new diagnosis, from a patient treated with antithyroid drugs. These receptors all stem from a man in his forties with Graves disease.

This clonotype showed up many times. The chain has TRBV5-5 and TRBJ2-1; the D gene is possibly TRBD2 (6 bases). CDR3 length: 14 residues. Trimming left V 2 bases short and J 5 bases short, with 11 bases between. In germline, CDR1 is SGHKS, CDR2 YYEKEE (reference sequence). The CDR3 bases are TGTGCCAGCAGCTTCGTGTGGGGGGACAATGAGCAGTTCTTC. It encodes CASSFVWGDNEQFF.

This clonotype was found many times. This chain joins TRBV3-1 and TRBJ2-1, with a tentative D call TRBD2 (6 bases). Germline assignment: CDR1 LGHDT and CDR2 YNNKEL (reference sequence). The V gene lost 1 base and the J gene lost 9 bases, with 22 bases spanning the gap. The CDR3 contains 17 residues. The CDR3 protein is CASSQGGSGLAWSEQFF. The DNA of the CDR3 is TGTGCCAGCAGCCAAGGGGGGAGCGGGCTGGCATGGAGTGAGCAGTTCTTC.

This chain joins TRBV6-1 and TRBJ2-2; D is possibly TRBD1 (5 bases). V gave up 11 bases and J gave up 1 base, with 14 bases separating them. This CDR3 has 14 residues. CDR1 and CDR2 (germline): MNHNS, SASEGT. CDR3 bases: TGTGCCTCCAGGGTAGCAGGGAACACCGGGGAGCTGTTTTTT. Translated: CASRVAGNTGELFF.

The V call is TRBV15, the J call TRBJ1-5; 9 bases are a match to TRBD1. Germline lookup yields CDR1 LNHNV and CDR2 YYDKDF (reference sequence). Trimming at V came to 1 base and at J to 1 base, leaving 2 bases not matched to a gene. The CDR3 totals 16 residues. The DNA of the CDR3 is TGTGCCACCAGCAGAGCTGGACAGGGGAGCAATCAGCCCCAGCATTTT. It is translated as CATSRAGQGSNQPQHF. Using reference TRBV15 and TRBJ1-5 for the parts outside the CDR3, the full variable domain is DAMVIQNPRYQVTQFGKPVTLSCSQTLNHNVMYWYQQKSSQAPKLLFHYYDKDFNNEADTPDNFQSRRPNTSFCFLDIRSPGLGDTAMYLCATSRAGQGSNQPQHFGDGTRLSIL.

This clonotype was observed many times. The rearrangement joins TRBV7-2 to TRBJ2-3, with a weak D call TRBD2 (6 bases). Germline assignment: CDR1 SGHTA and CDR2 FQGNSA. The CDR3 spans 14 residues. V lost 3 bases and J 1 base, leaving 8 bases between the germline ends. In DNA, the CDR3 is TGTGCCAGCAGCTTGCGGGGCGGCACAGATACGCAGTATTTT. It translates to CASSLRGGTDTQYF.

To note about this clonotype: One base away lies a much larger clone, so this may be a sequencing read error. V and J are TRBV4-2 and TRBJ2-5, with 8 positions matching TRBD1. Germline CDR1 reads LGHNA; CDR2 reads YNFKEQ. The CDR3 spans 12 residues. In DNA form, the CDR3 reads TGTGCCAGCAGCCCAGACAGGGGTGAGCGGTTCTTC. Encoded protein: CASSPDRGERFF.

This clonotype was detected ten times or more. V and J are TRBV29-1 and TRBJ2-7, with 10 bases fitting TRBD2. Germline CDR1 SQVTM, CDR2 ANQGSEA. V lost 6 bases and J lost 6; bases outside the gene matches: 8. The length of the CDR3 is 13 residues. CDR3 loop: CSVESLAGVEQYF. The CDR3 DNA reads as TGCAGCGTCGAAAGCCTAGCGGGAGTCGAGCAGTACTTC.

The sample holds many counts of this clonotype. The CDR3 nucleotides are TGTGCCAGCTCACCGGCAGCCACTGAAGCTTTCTTT. Translation gives CASSPAATEAFF. This chain uses TRBV18 with TRBJ1-1, with D uncertain. The CDR3 has 12 residues. Germline assignment: CDR1 KGHSH and CDR2 LQKENI. Between the trimmed V and J ends, which lost 3 bases and 4 bases, there was a span of 6 bases.

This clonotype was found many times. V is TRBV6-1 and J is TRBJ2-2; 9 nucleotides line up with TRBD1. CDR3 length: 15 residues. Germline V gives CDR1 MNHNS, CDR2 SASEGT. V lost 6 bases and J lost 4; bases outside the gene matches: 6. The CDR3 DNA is TGTGCCAGCAGCTACAGGGGGCTCAGCACCGGGGAGCTGTTTTTT. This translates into CASSYRGLSTGELFF.

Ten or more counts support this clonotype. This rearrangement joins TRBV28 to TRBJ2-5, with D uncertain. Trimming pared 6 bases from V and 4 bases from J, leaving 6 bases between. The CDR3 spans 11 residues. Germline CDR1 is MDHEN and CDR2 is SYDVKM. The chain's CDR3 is CASRARETQYF. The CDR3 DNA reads TGTGCCAGCAGGGCGAGAGAGACCCAGTACTTC.

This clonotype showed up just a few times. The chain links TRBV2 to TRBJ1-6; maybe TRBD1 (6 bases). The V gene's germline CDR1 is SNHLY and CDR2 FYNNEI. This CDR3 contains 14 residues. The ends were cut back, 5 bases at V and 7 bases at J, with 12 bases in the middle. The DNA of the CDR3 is TGTGCCAGCAGTCAAGGACAGCCGAATTCACCCCTCCACTTT. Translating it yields CASSQGQPNSPLHF.

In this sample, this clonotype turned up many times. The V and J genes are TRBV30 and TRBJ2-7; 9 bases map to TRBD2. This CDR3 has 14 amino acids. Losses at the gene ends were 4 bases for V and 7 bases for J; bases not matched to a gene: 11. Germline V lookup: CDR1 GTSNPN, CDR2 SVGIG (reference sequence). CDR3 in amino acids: CAWTLAGGPWEQYF. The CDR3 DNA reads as TGTGCCTGGACCCTGGCGGGAGGGCCGTGGGAGCAGTACTTC.

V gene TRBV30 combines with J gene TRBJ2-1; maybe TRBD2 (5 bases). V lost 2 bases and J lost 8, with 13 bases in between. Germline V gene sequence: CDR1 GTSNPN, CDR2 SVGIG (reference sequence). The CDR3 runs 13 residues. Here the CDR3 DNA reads TGTGCCTGGAGTAATGGGAGAGGCTATGAGCAGTTCTTC. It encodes CAWSNGRGYEQFF.

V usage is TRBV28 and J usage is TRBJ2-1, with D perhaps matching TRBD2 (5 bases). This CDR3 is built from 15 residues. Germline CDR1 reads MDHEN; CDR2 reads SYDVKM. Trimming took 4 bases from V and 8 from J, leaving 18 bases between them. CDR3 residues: CASSSSGSSNYEQFF. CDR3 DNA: TGTGCCAGCAGTTCGAGCGGAAGCTCCAACTATGAGCAGTTCTTC. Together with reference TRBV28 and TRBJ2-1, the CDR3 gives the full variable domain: DVKVTQSSRYLVKRTGEKVFLECVQDMDHENMFWYRQDPGLGLRLIYFSYDVKMKEKGDIPEGYSVSREKKERFSLILESASTNQTSMYLCASSSSGSSNYEQFFGPGTRLTVL.

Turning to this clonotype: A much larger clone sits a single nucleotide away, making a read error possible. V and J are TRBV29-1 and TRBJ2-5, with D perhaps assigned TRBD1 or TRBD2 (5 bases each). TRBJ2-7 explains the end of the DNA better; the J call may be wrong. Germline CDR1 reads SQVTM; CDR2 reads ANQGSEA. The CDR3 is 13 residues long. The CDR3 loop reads CSVRMVAGSEQYF. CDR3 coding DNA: TGCAGCGTTCGAATGGTGGCAGGGAGCGAGCAGTACTTC.

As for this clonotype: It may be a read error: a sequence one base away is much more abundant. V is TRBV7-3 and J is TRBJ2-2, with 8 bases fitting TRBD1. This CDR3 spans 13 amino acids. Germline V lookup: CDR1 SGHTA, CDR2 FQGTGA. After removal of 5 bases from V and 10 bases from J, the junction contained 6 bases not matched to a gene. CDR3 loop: CASSPQGAEELFF. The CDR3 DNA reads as TGTGCCAGCAGCCCGCAGGGGGCCGAGGAGCTGTTTTTT.

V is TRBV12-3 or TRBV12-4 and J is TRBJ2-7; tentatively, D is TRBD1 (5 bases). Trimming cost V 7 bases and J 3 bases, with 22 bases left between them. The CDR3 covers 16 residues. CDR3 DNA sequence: TGTGCCAGCACTAAAGGGGCGGAAGGGCATTACTACGAGCAGTACTTC. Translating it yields CASTKGAEGHYYEQYF.

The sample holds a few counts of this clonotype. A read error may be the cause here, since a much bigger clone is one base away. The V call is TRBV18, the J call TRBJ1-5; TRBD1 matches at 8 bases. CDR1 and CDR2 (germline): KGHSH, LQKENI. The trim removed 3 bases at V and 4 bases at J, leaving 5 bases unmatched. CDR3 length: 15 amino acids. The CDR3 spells CASSPRTGRNQPQHF. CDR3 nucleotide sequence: TGTGCCAGCTCACCCCGGACAGGGAGGAATCAGCCCCAGCATTTT.

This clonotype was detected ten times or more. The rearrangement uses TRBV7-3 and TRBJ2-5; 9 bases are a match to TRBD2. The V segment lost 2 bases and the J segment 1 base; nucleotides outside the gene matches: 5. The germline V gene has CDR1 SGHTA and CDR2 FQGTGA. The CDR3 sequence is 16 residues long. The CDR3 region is CASSLRPSGAQETQYF. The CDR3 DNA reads TGTGCCAGCAGCTTACGACCTAGCGGGGCCCAAGAGACCCAGTACTTC.

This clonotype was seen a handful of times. The CDR3 is CASSLGTHPDTQYF. CDR3 DNA sequence: TGTGCCAGCAGCTTGGGGACTCACCCCGATACGCAGTATTTT. V is TRBV5-6 and J is TRBJ2-3; tentative D call: TRBD2 (5 bases). The CDR3 covers 14 residues. Germline values: CDR1 SGHDT, CDR2 YYEEEE. V was cut by 0 bases and J by 6 bases, with 11 bases left in between.

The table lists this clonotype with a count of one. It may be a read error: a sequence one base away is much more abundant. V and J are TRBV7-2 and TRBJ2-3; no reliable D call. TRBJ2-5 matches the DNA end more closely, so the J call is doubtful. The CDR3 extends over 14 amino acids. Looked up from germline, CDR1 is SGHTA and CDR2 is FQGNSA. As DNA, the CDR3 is TGTGCCAGCAGCTTCGACTCTAAGGTAGAGACCCAGTACTTC. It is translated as CASSFDSKVETQYF.